The 13 T cell receptor beta chains presented below share a single source sample, sequenced in a study of T cells in Graves' hyperthyroidism and ophthalmopathy. Amplification of TCR beta CDR3 regions was performed using RNA transcripts as template. The study used the HTBI primer set for a first-round RT-PCR of the TCR CDR3. TCRdb reprocessed the multiplex PCR reads via MiXCR and lists one record per CDR3 protein. The sample yields about 520,000 distinct CDR3 sequences, approximately 25% seen once. The sequenced sample consisted of blood. These receptors originate from a woman under 40 with Graves' ophthalmopathy.

At least ten counts were recorded for this clonotype. J is TRBJ2-7 and V is TRBV11-1; D may be TRBD1 or TRBD2 (5 bases each). The CDR3 spans 18 residues. V lost 5 bases and J lost 0, with 23 bases in between. CDR1 is SGHAT and CDR2 is FQDESV in the germline V gene (reference sequence). The chain's CDR3 is CASSRRDVDPFSSYEQYF. In DNA form, the CDR3 reads TGTGCCAGCAGCCGACGGGACGTCGACCCCTTTAGCTCCTACGAGCAGTACTTC.

This chain uses TRBV6-1 with TRBJ1-5; D gene ambiguous. V shed 0 bases and J shed 7 bases, with 13 bases lying between them. This CDR3 has 15 residues. Germline loops: CDR1 MNHNS, CDR2 SASEGT. In DNA form, the CDR3 reads TGTGCCAGCAGTGAAGCTGGGCTGCGAGTGCAGCCCCAGCATTTT. Protein product: CASSEAGLRVQPQHF.

This clonotype has at least ten counts. The chain employs TRBV6-5 and TRBJ1-3, with D hard to call. The CDR3 is made up of 15 amino acids. The V gene lost 4 bases and the J gene lost 0 bases, with 10 bases spanning the gap. Looked up from germline, CDR1 is MNHEY and CDR2 is SVGAGI. The CDR3 DNA reads as TGTGCCAGCAGTTCGTCGGGGAGCTCTGGAAACACCATATATTTT. Its translation is CASSSSGSSGNTIYF.

This clonotype turned up a few times. A junction end diverges from the germline sequence, so it may reflect a read error. The chain recombines TRBV11-2 with TRBJ1-1; TRBD1 might be the D (5 bases). This CDR3 has 15 amino acids. Germline lookup yields CDR1 SGHAT and CDR2 FQNNGV. The CDR3 coding sequence is TGTGCCAGCAGCTTCTATTTTCAACGGGGCACTGAAGTTTTCTTT. Translation: CASSFYFQRGTEVFF.

As regards this clonotype: Because the CDR3 is missing its conserved closing phenylalanine or tryptophan, this is likely a read error. Here the CDR3 reads CSASLAGGGTDTQYC. CDR3 DNA: TGCAGTGCTAGTCTAGCGGGGGGCGGCACAGATACGCAGTATTGT. The rearrangement joins TRBV20-1 to TRBJ2-3, with TRBD2 matching 11 bases. V lost 3 bases and J lost 1; bases outside the gene matches: 3. This CDR3 has 15 residues. Germline loops: CDR1 DFQATT, CDR2 SNEGSKA (reference sequence).

This chain connects TRBV6-1 to TRBJ1-2; tentative D call: TRBD1 (6 bases). Per germline, CDR1 MNHNS and CDR2 SASEGT. The length of the CDR3 is 15 residues. V was clipped by 6 bases and J by 5 bases, with 19 bases between them. The CDR3 spells CASSSAGAAQYGYTF. Written as DNA, the CDR3 is TGTGCCAGCAGCTCTGCGGGGGCAGCCCAATATGGCTACACCTTC.

This clonotype turned up a few times. This could be a read error, since a much larger clone is one nucleotide away. The V gene is TRBV12-3 or TRBV12-4, the J gene TRBJ2-7; D is uncertain. Trimming took 5 bases from V and 4 from J, leaving 15 bases between them. CDR3 length equals 14 residues. CDR3 in amino acids: CASSGRQWGYEQYF. CDR3 bases: TGTGCCAGCAGTGGACGCCAGTGGGGTTACGAGCAGTACTTC.

This clonotype was observed many times. V gene TRBV11-2 combines with J gene TRBJ2-5, with TRBD2 matching 8 bases. Losses at the gene ends were 0 bases for V and 4 bases for J; bases not matched to a gene: 10. The CDR3 is 17 residues long. Germline V lookup: CDR1 SGHAT, CDR2 FQNNGV. CDR3 sequence: CASSLDRGGGFTETQYF. CDR3 sequence (DNA): TGTGCCAGCAGCTTAGATCGGGGGGGGGGCTTCACAGAGACCCAGTACTTC.

This clonotype appeared many times. The chain is built from TRBV12-3 or TRBV12-4 and TRBJ2-2; no clear D gene. The CDR3 totals 15 residues. The V end lost 7 bases, the J end lost 2 bases, and 14 bases lay between the germline ends. CDR3 sequence: CASNLRLANTGELFF. DNA of the CDR3: TGTGCCAGCAACTTACGGCTCGCCAACACCGGGGAGCTGTTTTTT.

The sample holds many counts of this clonotype. The chain employs TRBV27 and TRBJ2-5, with D possibly being TRBD2 (6 bases). This CDR3 is built from 17 residues. V was shortened by 6 bases and J by 0 bases, with 20 bases between the two germline ends. From germline, CDR1 is MNHEY and CDR2 SMNVEV (reference sequence). The chain's CDR3 is CASRKRTSYGYQETQYF. The DNA of the CDR3 is TGTGCCAGCAGGAAACGTACTAGCTATGGGTACCAAGAGACCCAGTACTTC.

The genes are TRBV4-1 and TRBJ2-2; weak D call: TRBD2 (6 bases). V shed 0 bases and J shed 4 bases, with 15 bases lying between them. The CDR3 spans 17 residues. The germline V gene encodes CDR1 MGHRA and CDR2 YSYEKL. The CDR3 DNA reads TGCGCCAGCAGCCAAGATAAAGGGGACTTGCCCACCGGGGAGCTGTTTTTT. It specifies CASSQDKGDLPTGELFF.

This clonotype was seen at least ten times. This may stem from a read error, because a much larger clone lies one nucleotide away. The chain uses TRBV12-3 or TRBV12-4 and TRBJ2-5; no reliable D call. This CDR3 contains 11 residues. The DNA for the CDR3 is TGTACCAGCAGTTTAAGTGAGACCCAGTACTTC. Protein: CTSSLSETQYF.

Ten or more counts support this clonotype. One junction end disagrees with the germline gene, perhaps due to a read error. J is TRBJ1-2 and V is TRBV6-1; 7 positions match TRBD1. This CDR3 spans 11 amino acids. Germline CDR1 reads MNHNS; CDR2 reads SASEGT. The CDR3 is CASSLGTVQAF. The CDR3 DNA reads as TGTGCCAGCAGCCTCGGGACAGTCCAGGCCTTC.